One sample yielded the 17 T cell receptor beta chains listed below, sequenced in a study of T-cell memory formation after mild COVID-19. TCRdb reprocessed the 5' RACE reads with MiXCR, giving one entry per CDR3 protein. The table shows over 450,000 distinct CDR3 sequences, with around 21% occurring only once. The sample was PBMCs or a T cell subset sorted from them (not recorded which). The receptors come from an adult woman who had mild COVID-19 (a few samples of this study predate the infection). Cell type and time point are not known.

This clonotype was counted a few times. The V gene is TRBV3-1, the J gene TRBJ2-1, with D hard to call. Trimming left V 0 bases short and J 2 bases short, with 8 bases between. This CDR3 is 15 amino acids long. Per the germline V gene, CDR1 is LGHDT and CDR2 is YNNKEL (reference sequence). DNA for the CDR3: TGTGCCAGCAGCCAAGAATACCTAGCCTACAATGAGCAGTTCTTC. It codes for CASSQEYLAYNEQFF.

A few counts support this clonotype. The chain has TRBV9 and TRBJ2-3, with TRBD1 identical over 7 bases. In germline, CDR1 is SGDLS, CDR2 YYNGEE. Losses at the gene ends were 0 bases for V and 3 bases for J; bases not matched to a gene: 4. The CDR3 length is 15 residues. CDR3: CASSVVRTGTDTQYF. In DNA, the CDR3 is TGTGCCAGCAGCGTAGTGAGGACAGGAACAGATACGCAGTATTTT.

This clonotype was found many times. The rearrangement links TRBV29-1 to TRBJ2-1, with D perhaps matching TRBD1 or TRBD2 (5 bases each). V was clipped by 3 bases and J by 2 bases, with 14 bases between them. CDR3 length: 15 amino acids. The germline CDR1 and CDR2 sequences are SQVTM and ANQGSEA. The CDR3 DNA sequence: TGCAGCGTTGACCTTTGGGACCCAGCCTACAATGAGCAGTTCTTC. This sequence encodes CSVDLWDPAYNEQFF.

This clonotype was counted between two and nine times. The V call is TRBV20-1, the J call TRBJ2-2, with 9 bases matching TRBD2. CDR1 and CDR2 from the germline V gene are DFQATT and SNEGSKA (reference sequence). This CDR3 region has 15 residues. V was clipped by 6 bases and J by 4 bases; unmatched bases: 9. The DNA of the CDR3 is TGCAGTGCCCCCGACCTAGCGGGGTCCACCGGGGAGCTGTTTTTT. Amino acids: CSAPDLAGSTGELFF.

The rearrangement uses TRBV3-1 and TRBJ2-1; 12 bases map to TRBD2. The CDR3 has 16 amino acids. The germline gives CDR1 LGHDT, CDR2 YNNKEL (reference sequence). V lost 2 bases, J lost 8 bases, and 7 bases stayed unmatched. The CDR3 DNA follows: TGTGCCAGCAGCCAACCGACTAGCGGGAGACGGCATGAGCAGTTCTTC. It specifies CASSQPTSGRRHEQFF.

This clonotype showed up just a few times. This rearrangement joins TRBV6-4 to TRBJ1-2, with 7 bases lining up with TRBD1. Germline CDR1 is MRHNA and CDR2 is SNTAGT. V lost 5 bases, J lost 0 bases, and 3 bases stayed unmatched. The CDR3 is made up of 14 amino acids. CDR3 protein: CASSPTGSNYGYTF. CDR3 bases: TGTGCCAGCAGTCCGACAGGGTCTAACTATGGCTACACCTTC.

This clonotype was observed a handful of times. V is TRBV11-2 and J is TRBJ2-7; TRBD1 or TRBD2 may be the D gene (5 bases each). This CDR3 comprises 14 residues. V shed 1 base and J shed 5 bases, with 12 bases lying between them. CDR1 is SGHAT, CDR2 FQNNGV, per germline. This chain's CDR3 is CASSLVRGVNEQYF. The CDR3 DNA reads as TGTGCCAGCAGCTTAGTAAGAGGGGTCAACGAGCAGTACTTC. Full variable domain (outside the CDR3, taken from reference TRBV11-2 and TRBJ2-7): EAGVAQSPRYKIIEKRQSVAFWCNPISGHATLYWYQQILGQGPKLLIQFQNNGVVDDSQLPKDRFSAERLKGVDSTLKIQPAKLEDSAVYLCASSLVRGVNEQYFGPGTRLTVT.

This clonotype was detected a few times. The rearrangement links TRBV6-6 to TRBJ2-7; 12 nucleotides match TRBD2. Per germline, CDR1 MNHNY and CDR2 SVGAGI (reference sequence). J lost 5 bases, V lost 0 bases, and 5 bases had no gene match. CDR3 size: 16 residues. The CDR3 protein is CASSYSLGLAGNEQYF. In DNA form, the CDR3 reads TGTGCCAGCAGTTACTCTCTCGGACTAGCGGGAAACGAGCAGTACTTC.

The table lists this clonotype with a few counts. This chain links TRBV12-3 or TRBV12-4 with TRBJ1-5; no firm D call. The CDR3 has 14 residues. Trimming pared 7 bases from V and 6 bases from J, leaving 16 bases between. Here the CDR3 reads CASTEEGRSQPQHF. The CDR3 bases are TGTGCCAGCACCGAAGAGGGTCGAAGTCAGCCCCAGCATTTT.

This chain connects TRBV6-2 or TRBV6-3 to TRBJ2-2; D is undetermined. CDR3 length: 15 residues. The V gene lost 5 bases and the J gene lost 5 bases, with 15 bases spanning the gap. The V gene's germline CDR1 is MNHEY and CDR2 SVGEGT. CDR3 in DNA: TGTGCCAGCAGTGGACGGATGCCGTGGACCGGGGAGCTGTTTTTT. As protein: CASSGRMPWTGELFF.

The CDR3 sequence is CASSLGGATNTEAFF. The CDR3 nucleotides are TGTGCCAGCAGCTTAGGAGGGGCTACGAACACTGAAGCTTTCTTT. This sequence joins TRBV7-9 and TRBJ1-1; D possibly corresponds to TRBD1 (5 bases). The CDR3 totals 15 residues. Germline V lookup: CDR1 SEHNR, CDR2 FQNEAQ (reference sequence). Trimming cost V 1 base and J 1 base, with 10 bases left between them.

The chain combines TRBV18 with TRBJ2-5, with D tentatively TRBD2 (6 bases). Trimming took off 0 bases at V and 1 base at J, with 12 bases between the two ends. This CDR3 comprises 16 residues. From germline, CDR1 is KGHSH and CDR2 LQKENI. CDR3 amino acids: CASSPPPAGGQETQYF. As DNA, the CDR3 is TGTGCCAGCTCACCACCCCCCGCCGGGGGCCAAGAGACCCAGTACTTC.

This chain connects TRBV2 to TRBJ2-3; D is unresolved. The V end lost 3 bases, the J end lost 2 bases, and 9 bases lay between the germline ends. Germline values: CDR1 SNHLY, CDR2 FYNNEI. This CDR3 comprises 14 residues. Here the CDR3 DNA reads TGTGCCAGCAGTGATTGGCAGTACACAGATACGCAGTATTTT. This codes for CASSDWQYTDTQYF.

The chain combines TRBV29-1 with TRBJ2-7; 8 bases fit TRBD2. CDR1 is SQVTM, CDR2 ANQGSEA, per germline. The V gene end was trimmed by 1 base and the J gene end by 4 bases; junction bases not matched to a gene: 6. There are 14 residues in the CDR3. The CDR3: CSVEGSGRGYEQYF. CDR3 in DNA: TGCAGCGTTGAAGGAAGCGGGAGAGGGTACGAGCAGTACTTC.

This sequence joins TRBV5-1 and TRBJ2-5; TRBD1 aligns across 9 bases. The CDR3 contains 15 residues. V gave up 4 bases and J gave up 1 base; unmatched junction bases: 5. CDR1 and CDR2 from the germline V gene are SGHRS and YFSETQ. The CDR3 protein is CASSLGTGTQETQYF. The CDR3 bases are TGCGCCAGCAGCCTCGGGACAGGGACCCAAGAGACCCAGTACTTC.

The table lists this clonotype with a few counts. The chain is built from TRBV6-5 and TRBJ2-3; 7 nucleotides line up with TRBD1. This CDR3 has 15 amino acids. The junction had 9 bases not matched to a gene; V was cut back by 8 bases and J by 1 base. Germline V lookup: CDR1 MNHEY, CDR2 SVGAGI. The CDR3 DNA follows: TGTGCCAGCGGCATAGCAGGGGGTGGCACAGATACGCAGTATTTT. Its protein product is CASGIAGGGTDTQYF.

The rearrangement joins TRBV9 to TRBJ2-5, with 9 positions matching TRBD2. The V gene end was trimmed by 3 bases and the J gene end by 2 bases; junction bases not matched to a gene: 11. The CDR3 runs 17 residues. Germline loops: CDR1 SGDLS, CDR2 YYNGEE. The CDR3 nucleotides read TGTGCCAGCAGCGCCTACCCTAGCGGGGCCAAACAAGAGACCCAGTACTTC. This gives the protein CASSAYPSGAKQETQYF.